These T cell receptor beta chains were read from a single sample in a study of regulatory T cells in long-lasting Graves disease. TCRdb re-derived calls from the multiplex PCR reads in MiXCR, one entry per CDR3 protein. Of 380,000 or so distinct CDR3 sequences in the sample, 15% to 20% were seen once. These same records also appear under a second study, on T cells in Graves' hyperthyroidism and ophthalmopathy.

The sample in question was peripheral blood mononuclear cells (PBMCs), obtained at new diagnosis, from a patient treated with antithyroid drugs. These receptors were obtained from a woman aged 18-35 years with Graves disease. Each CDR3 is given without its conserved first and last residue. The order of the fields is J gene, V gene, CDR3 protein.

j_call: TRBJ1-2
v_call: TRBV11-1
cdr3_aa: ASSLLGLDGYT

j_call: TRBJ2-7
v_call: TRBV2
cdr3_aa: ASSEEAAYEQY

j_call: TRBJ2-1
v_call: TRBV11-2
cdr3_aa: ASRLGSNEQF

j_call: TRBJ1-2
v_call: TRBV20-1
cdr3_aa: SARVGGWDGYT

j_call: TRBJ2-3
v_call: TRBV29-1
cdr3_aa: SVESPKLTDTQY

j_call: TRBJ2-3
v_call: TRBV3-1
cdr3_aa: ASSQGLAGGPDTQY

j_call: TRBJ2-2
v_call: TRBV11-2
cdr3_aa: ASSSTTSGRTGELF

j_call: TRBJ2-5
v_call: TRBV13
cdr3_aa: ASSLSTTPPEAQY

j_call: TRBJ1-5
v_call: TRBV29-1
cdr3_aa: SVSSGASNQPQH

j_call: TRBJ2-1
v_call: TRBV20-1
cdr3_aa: SASGGLAGVSDQF

j_call: TRBJ2-2
v_call: TRBV28
cdr3_aa: ASSAWTGTSGRGVSGELF

j_call: TRBJ2-7
v_call: TRBV5-6
cdr3_aa: ASSPMGRDRGREQY

j_call: TRBJ2-5
v_call: TRBV2
cdr3_aa: ASSRDRGLETQY

j_call: TRBJ2-1
v_call: TRBV29-1
cdr3_aa: SVPGEVNNEQF

j_call: TRBJ2-7
v_call: TRBV3-1
cdr3_aa: ASSLLGAETYEQY

j_call: TRBJ1-3
v_call: TRBV25-1
cdr3_aa: ASSSGTPGNTIY

j_call: TRBJ2-5
v_call: TRBV6-1
cdr3_aa: ASRLAGRAIGETQY

j_call: TRBJ2-7
v_call: TRBV15
cdr3_aa: ATSRPRDEQY

j_call: TRBJ2-7
v_call: TRBV3-1
cdr3_aa: AGSLLGSGAPYEQY

j_call: TRBJ2-7
v_call: TRBV6-1
cdr3_aa: ASSVGTGRTYEQY

j_call: TRBJ2-1
v_call: TRBV7-3
cdr3_aa: ASSPGGFGEQF

j_call: TRBJ2-7
v_call: TRBV5-6
cdr3_aa: ASSLVSGGEQY

j_call: TRBJ2-2
v_call: TRBV6-1
cdr3_aa: ATNPQGAGGELF

j_call: TRBJ2-7
v_call: TRBV6-2/TRBV6-3
cdr3_aa: ASSFGLSDYEQY

j_call: TRBJ2-1
v_call: TRBV20-1
cdr3_aa: SARSAPYNEQF

j_call: TRBJ1-5
v_call: TRBV7-2
cdr3_aa: ASSYPGGAQPQH

j_call: TRBJ2-1
v_call: TRBV27
cdr3_aa: ASSQPGNIYNEQF

j_call: TRBJ2-2
v_call: TRBV15
cdr3_aa: ATSGGGGELF

j_call: TRBJ2-7
v_call: TRBV12-3/TRBV12-4
cdr3_aa: ASSPPGLAGYYEQY

j_call: TRBJ2-5
v_call: TRBV5-1
cdr3_aa: ASKASGIPETQY

j_call: TRBJ2-7
v_call: TRBV18
cdr3_aa: ASSPLTTGDYEQY

j_call: TRBJ2-1
v_call: TRBV19
cdr3_aa: ASSDTFNYNEQF